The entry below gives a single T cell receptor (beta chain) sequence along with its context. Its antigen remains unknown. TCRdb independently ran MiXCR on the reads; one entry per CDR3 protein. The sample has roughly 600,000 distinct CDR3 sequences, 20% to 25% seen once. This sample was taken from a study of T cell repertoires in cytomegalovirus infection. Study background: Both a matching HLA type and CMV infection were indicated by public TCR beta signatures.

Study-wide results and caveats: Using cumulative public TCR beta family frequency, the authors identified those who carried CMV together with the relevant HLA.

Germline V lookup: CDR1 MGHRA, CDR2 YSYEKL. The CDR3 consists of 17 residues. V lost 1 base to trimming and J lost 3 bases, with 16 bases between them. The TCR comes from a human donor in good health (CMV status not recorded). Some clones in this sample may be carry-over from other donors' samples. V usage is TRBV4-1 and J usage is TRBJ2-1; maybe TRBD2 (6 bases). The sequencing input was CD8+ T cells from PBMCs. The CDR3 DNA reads TGCGCCAGCAGCCAAGGAGGGTCGTGGGGGGACTACAATGAGCAGTTCTTC. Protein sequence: CASSQGGSWGDYNEQFF.